This T cell receptor (beta chain) was recovered during a study of control samples from healthy donors and cancer patients. The germline V gene encodes CDR1 SGHAT and CDR2 FQNNGV. The J segment lost 3 bases and the V segment lost 1 base, leaving 12 bases of the junction unmatched. The CDR3 runs to 18 residues. Profiled with immunoSEQ multiplex PCR; TCRdb holds only in-frame clones, not every one. The top ten clones hold over 30% of a sample with more than 75,000 clones, 70% to 85% of them seen once. The clonotype comes from a man between 65 and 80 years old with lung cancer. What was sequenced was PBMCs. The chain couples TRBV11-2 to TRBJ2-3; the match to TRBD2 covers 8 bases. DNA for the CDR3: TGTGCCAGCAGCTTAGCAGGCGGGGGGCCGCCTTTTACAGATACGCAGTATTTT. This translates into CASSLAGGGPPFTDTQYF.